What follows is one T cell receptor beta chain and its context. This sequence may be a read error, since a much larger clone differs from it by one base. This sample is part of a study of regulatory T cells in long-lasting Graves disease. Relying on iRepertoire HTBI primers and Arm-PCR of CDR3 regions, the team built TCR beta libraries. TCRdb reanalysed the multiplex PCR reads using MiXCR and keeps one entry per CDR3 protein. The table shows under 800,000 distinct CDR3 sequences, with about 16% occurring only once. Time point defined: newly diagnosed GD, antithyroid drugs for less than 3 months. Construction of the TCR library relied on RNA isolated from PBMCs. The sample was also linked to a second study, of T cells in Graves' hyperthyroidism and ophthalmopathy. That source notes: Most thyroid clonotypes expanded above 0.001 were also detected in blood. It was a median about seven months before onset that the model predicted ophthalmopathy.

The sequencing used peripheral blood mononuclear cells (PBMCs), collected at new diagnosis, from a patient treated with antithyroid drugs. This receptor was identified in a woman younger than 45 with Graves disease.

For the CDR3, the DNA is TGTGCCAGCATCAGGTCCGGGACACTGACCTACAATGAGCAGTTCTTC. This sequence encodes CASIRSGTLTYNEQFF. J is TRBJ2-1 and V is TRBV28, with D perhaps matching TRBD1 (6 bases). Germline CDR1 MDHEN, CDR2 SYDVKM. CDR3 length: 16 residues. Deletions cut 7 bases from V and 2 bases from J, with 18 bases between.